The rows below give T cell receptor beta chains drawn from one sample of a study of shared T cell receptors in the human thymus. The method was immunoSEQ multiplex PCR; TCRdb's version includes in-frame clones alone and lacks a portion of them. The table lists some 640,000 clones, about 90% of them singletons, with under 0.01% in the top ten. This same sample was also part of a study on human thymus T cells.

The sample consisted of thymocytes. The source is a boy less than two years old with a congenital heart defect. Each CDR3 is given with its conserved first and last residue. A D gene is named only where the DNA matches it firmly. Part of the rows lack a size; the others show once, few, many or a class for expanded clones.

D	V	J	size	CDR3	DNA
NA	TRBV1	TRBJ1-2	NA	CTSSQEWVPRGGYTF	TGCACCAGCAGCCAAGAGTGGGTGCCTAGGGGAGGCTACACCTTC
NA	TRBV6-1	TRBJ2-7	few	CASSEKAAGTYEQYF	TGTGCCAGCAGTGAAAAAGCAGCCGGGACCTACGAGCAGTACTTC
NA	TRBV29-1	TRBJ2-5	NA	CSVDSTGLEETQYF	TGCAGCGTTGACTCGACAGGACTCGAGGAGACCCAGTACTTC
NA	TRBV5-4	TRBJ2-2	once	CASSPVGGGLANTGELFF	TGTGCCAGCAGCCCAGTTGGAGGAGGGCTCGCGAACACCGGGGAGCTGTTTTTT
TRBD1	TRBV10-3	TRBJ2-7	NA	CAISETDRVSYEQYF	TGTGCCATCAGTGAGACGGACAGGGTATCCTACGAGCAGTACTTC
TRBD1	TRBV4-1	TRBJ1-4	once	CASSQDLIYGDRGSGAGEKLFF	TGCGCCAGCAGCCAAGATTTGATTTACGGGGACAGGGGTTCAGGAGCTGGTGAAAAACTGTTTTTT
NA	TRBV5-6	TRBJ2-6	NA	CASSLIPGKSGANVLTF	TGTGCCAGCAGCTTGATTCCAGGGAAAAGTGGGGCCAACGTCCTGACTTTC
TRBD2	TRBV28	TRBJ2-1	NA	CASSPSKRLAGGPSQFF	TGTGCCAGCAGTCCATCAAAAAGACTAGCGGGAGGGCCGTCGCAGTTCTTC
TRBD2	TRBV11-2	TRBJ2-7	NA	CASSLVTSGASYEQYF	TGTGCCAGCAGCTTAGTAACTAGCGGGGCCTCCTACGAGCAGTACTTC
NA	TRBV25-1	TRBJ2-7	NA	CASSEYGSVLEYEQYF	TGTGCCAGCAGTGAATACGGGTCCGTCCTGGAGTACGAGCAGTACTTC
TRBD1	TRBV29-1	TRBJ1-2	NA	CSVRDREYGYTF	TGCAGCGTCCGGGACAGGGAGTATGGCTACACCTTC
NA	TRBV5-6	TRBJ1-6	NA	CASSSTGNEPNSPLHF	TGTGCCAGCAGCTCGACAGGCAACGAGCCCAATTCACCCCTCCACTTT
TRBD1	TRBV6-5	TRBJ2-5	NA	CASSYPGQGRETQYF	TGTGCCAGCAGTTACCCGGGACAGGGGAGAGAGACCCAGTACTTC
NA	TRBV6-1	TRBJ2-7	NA	CASRQTVAYEQYF	TGTGCCAGCAGGCAAACGGTCGCCTACGAGCAGTACTTC
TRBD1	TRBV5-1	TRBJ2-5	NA	CASSLAAQGVYLQETQYF	TGCGCCAGCAGCTTGGCCGCGCAGGGGGTGTACCTCCAAGAGACCCAGTACTTC
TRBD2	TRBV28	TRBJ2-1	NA	CASSAGRLAAPYNEQFF	TGTGCCAGCAGTGCCGGGAGACTAGCGGCCCCCTACAATGAGCAGTTCTTC
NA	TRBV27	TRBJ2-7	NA	CASSLGGVHEQYF	TGTGCCAGCAGTTTAGGAGGGGTCCACGAGCAGTACTTC
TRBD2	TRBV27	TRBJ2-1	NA	CASSLQTSGGNNEQFF	TGTGCCAGCAGTTTGCAAACTAGCGGGGGGAACAATGAGCAGTTCTTC